Listed below are T cell receptor beta chains from one sample, sequenced in a study of human T cells and chemical hapten exposure. One entry per CDR3 protein, called by TCRdb with MiXCR from the RACE reads. The data contain 44,000 or so distinct CDR3 sequences, 3.5% to 4% of them singletons. The specimen was whole blood. Source of these receptors: a human donor in good health. Some clones in this sample may be carry-over from other donors' samples. Each CDR3 is given with its conserved first and last residue. The order of the fields is D gene, V gene, J gene, clone size, CDR3 DNA, CDR3 protein. The D gene is left open where the match is weak. Rows give clone size only sometimes, using once, few, many, or a class for an expanded clone.

-	TRBV3-1	TRBJ2-3	-	TGTGCCAGCAGCCCCTTTCCCCCCTTACTAGCTAGACGCACAGATACGCAGTATTTT	CASSPFPPLLARRTDTQYF
-	TRBV6-6	TRBJ2-3	many	TGTGCCAGCAGTTACCGGGGTAGTACAGATACGCAGTATTTT	CASSYRGSTDTQYF
TRBD2	TRBV6-2/TRBV6-3	TRBJ2-1	few	TGTGCCAGCAAAATCGGACTAGCGGTGGGCAATGAGCAGTTCTTC	CASKIGLAVGNEQFF
TRBD2	TRBV20-1	TRBJ2-5	many	TGCAGTGCTAGCAAAAGCGGGATCTACCAGGAGACCCAGTACTTC	CSASKSGIYQETQYF
-	TRBV7-3	TRBJ2-1	many	TGTGCCAGCAGCTTAGGTACTAGCAATGAGCAGTTCTTC	CASSLGTSNEQFF
TRBD1	TRBV12-3/TRBV12-4	TRBJ2-4	many	TGTGCCAGCAGTTTCCCCGGGACAGGGAGGAAAAACATTCAGTACTTC	CASSFPGTGRKNIQYF
-	TRBV29-1	TRBJ1-1	many	TGCAGCGTGCAATCGACGGTGAAGAACACTGAAGCTTTCTTT	CSVQSTVKNTEAFF
-	TRBV13	TRBJ2-5	-	TGTGTCAGCAGCTTAGACGGACAAGAGACCCAGTACTTC	CVSSLDGQETQYF
TRBD2	TRBV12-3/TRBV12-4	TRBJ2-3	-	TGTGCCAGCAGCATTTCGTTAGCGGGACGCACAGATACGCAGTATTTT	CASSISLAGRTDTQYF
TRBD1	TRBV3-1	TRBJ2-2	many	TGTGCCAGCAGCCAGGGACAGGGGACGCCGGGTAAACTGAACACCGGGGAGCTGTTTTTT	CASSQGQGTPGKLNTGELFF
-	TRBV6-5	TRBJ2-5	many	TGTGCCAGCAGTAAACAGGGTTACCAAGAGACCCAGTACTTC	CASSKQGYQETQYF
TRBD2	TRBV28	TRBJ2-1	few	TGTGCCAGCAGCGACCTGGGGGCTAGCGGGTTGAATGAGCAGTTCTTC	CASSDLGASGLNEQFF
-	TRBV7-2	TRBJ1-5	few	TGTGCCAGCAGCCCACAGCGGCATAGCAATCAGCCCCAGCATTTT	CASSPQRHSNQPQHF
-	TRBV6-2/TRBV6-3	TRBJ1-5	few	TGTGCCAGCAGTTTCCAGACCTTCGGCAATCAGCCCCAGCATTTT	CASSFQTFGNQPQHF
-	TRBV9	TRBJ1-5	many	TGTGCCAGCAGCGCAACAGGGAGCAATCAGCCCCAGCATTTT	CASSATGSNQPQHF
-	TRBV28	TRBJ1-2	few	TGTGCCAGCAGTTTATTGGTTGGGGTCGGCTACACCTTC	CASSLLVGVGYTF
-	TRBV7-3	TRBJ2-7	many	TGTGCCAGCAGCTTATTGGCAGAAGCATCCTACGAGCAGTACTTC	CASSLLAEASYEQYF
TRBD1	TRBV4-1	TRBJ2-5	many	TGCGCCAGCAGCCGCAAACAGGGGGCAGGGGGAGAGACCCAGTACTTC	CASSRKQGAGGETQYF
-	TRBV28	TRBJ1-1	many	TGTGCCAGCAGTTTAGCCCCTCGGGGGTCAGGTGAAGCTTTCTTT	CASSLAPRGSGEAFF
TRBD1	TRBV7-9	TRBJ1-6	many	TGTGCCAGCAGCTCCCCGACAGGGTTAAGTTCACCCCTCCACTTT	CASSSPTGLSSPLHF
-	TRBV6-5	TRBJ1-5	-	TGTGCCAGCAGACCTCTTCGGTCGCTGAATCAGCCCCAGCATTTT	CASRPLRSLNQPQHF
-	TRBV28	TRBJ2-6	few	TGTGCCAGCAGTCCGGCCGGGGCCAACGTCCTGACTTTC	CASSPAGANVLTF
-	TRBV12-3/TRBV12-4	TRBJ2-5	many	TGTGCCAGCAGTTTACCCCACACACAAGAGACCCAGTACTTC	CASSLPHTQETQYF
-	TRBV30	TRBJ1-1	many	TGTGCCTGGATTTCGCGGCTACGAAACACTGAAGCTTTCTTT	CAWISRLRNTEAFF
TRBD1	TRBV11-2	TRBJ1-1	-	TGTGCCAGCAGCTTAGATAGGGACAGTGAAGCTTTCTTT	CASSLDRDSEAFF
-	TRBV7-2	TRBJ1-2	-	TGTGCCAGCAGCTCCATATACTCGACCGACACGGGCGGTTATGGCTACACCTTC	CASSSIYSTDTGGYGYTF
-	TRBV5-1	TRBJ1-2	many	TGCGCCAGCAGCTTGGTAGCGCCAGGGGAAGGCTACACCTTC	CASSLVAPGEGYTF
-	TRBV6-5	TRBJ1-6	-	TGTGCCAGCAGTTACTCGCTGGGGGGAAATTCACCCCTCCACTTT	CASSYSLGGNSPLHF
TRBD2	TRBV20-1	TRBJ2-1	many	TGCAGTGCTAGAGGGGGAGGAGGTCGGCGGGAGGCCTCTGCCTACAATGAGCAGTTCTTC	CSARGGGGRREASAYNEQFF
TRBD2	TRBV6-6	TRBJ2-1	many	TGTGCCAGCAGTTACGGGGTAGCGGGAGGACCCTCGGAGAATGAGCAGTTCTTC	CASSYGVAGGPSENEQFF
TRBD1	TRBV2	TRBJ2-7	few	TGTGCCAGCCAGAAATACACCTCGACAGGGACCTCCTACGAGCAGTACTTC	CASQKYTSTGTSYEQYF
TRBD2	TRBV4-2	TRBJ2-5	once	TGTGCCAGCAGTCTTAGCGGGGGGGGAGAGACCCAGTACTTC	CASSLSGGGETQYF
-	TRBV29-1	TRBJ2-5	many	TGCAGCGTTCACGGGGATTCGGAGACCCAGTACTTC	CSVHGDSETQYF